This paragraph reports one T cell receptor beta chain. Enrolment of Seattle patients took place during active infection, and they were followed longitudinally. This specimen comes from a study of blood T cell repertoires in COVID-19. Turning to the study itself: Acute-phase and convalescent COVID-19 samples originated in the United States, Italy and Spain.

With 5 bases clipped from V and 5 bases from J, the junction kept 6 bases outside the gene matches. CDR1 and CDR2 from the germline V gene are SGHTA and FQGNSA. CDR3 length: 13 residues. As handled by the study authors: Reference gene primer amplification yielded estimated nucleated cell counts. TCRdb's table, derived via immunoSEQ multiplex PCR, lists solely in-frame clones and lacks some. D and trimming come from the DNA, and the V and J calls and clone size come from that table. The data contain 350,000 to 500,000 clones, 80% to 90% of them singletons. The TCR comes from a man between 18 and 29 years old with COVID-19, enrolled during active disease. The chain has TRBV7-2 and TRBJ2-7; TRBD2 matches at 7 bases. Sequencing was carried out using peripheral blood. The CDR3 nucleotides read TGTGCCAGCAGCCCCGACCGGGGGGACGAGCAGTACTTC. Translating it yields CASSPDRGDEQYF.